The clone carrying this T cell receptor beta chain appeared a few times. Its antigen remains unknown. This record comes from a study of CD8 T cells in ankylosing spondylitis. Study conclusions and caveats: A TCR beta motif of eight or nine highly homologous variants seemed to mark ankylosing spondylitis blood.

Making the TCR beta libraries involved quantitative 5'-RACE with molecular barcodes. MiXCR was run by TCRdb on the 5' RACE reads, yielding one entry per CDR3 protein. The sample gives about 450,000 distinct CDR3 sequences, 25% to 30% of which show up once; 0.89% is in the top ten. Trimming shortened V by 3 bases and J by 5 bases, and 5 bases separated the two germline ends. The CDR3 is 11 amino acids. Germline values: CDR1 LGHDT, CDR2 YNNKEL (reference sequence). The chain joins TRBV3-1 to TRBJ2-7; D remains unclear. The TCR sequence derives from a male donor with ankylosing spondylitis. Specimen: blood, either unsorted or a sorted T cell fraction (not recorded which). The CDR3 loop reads CASSHSDEQYF. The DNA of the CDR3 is TGTGCCAGCAGCCATTCAGACGAGCAGTACTTC.